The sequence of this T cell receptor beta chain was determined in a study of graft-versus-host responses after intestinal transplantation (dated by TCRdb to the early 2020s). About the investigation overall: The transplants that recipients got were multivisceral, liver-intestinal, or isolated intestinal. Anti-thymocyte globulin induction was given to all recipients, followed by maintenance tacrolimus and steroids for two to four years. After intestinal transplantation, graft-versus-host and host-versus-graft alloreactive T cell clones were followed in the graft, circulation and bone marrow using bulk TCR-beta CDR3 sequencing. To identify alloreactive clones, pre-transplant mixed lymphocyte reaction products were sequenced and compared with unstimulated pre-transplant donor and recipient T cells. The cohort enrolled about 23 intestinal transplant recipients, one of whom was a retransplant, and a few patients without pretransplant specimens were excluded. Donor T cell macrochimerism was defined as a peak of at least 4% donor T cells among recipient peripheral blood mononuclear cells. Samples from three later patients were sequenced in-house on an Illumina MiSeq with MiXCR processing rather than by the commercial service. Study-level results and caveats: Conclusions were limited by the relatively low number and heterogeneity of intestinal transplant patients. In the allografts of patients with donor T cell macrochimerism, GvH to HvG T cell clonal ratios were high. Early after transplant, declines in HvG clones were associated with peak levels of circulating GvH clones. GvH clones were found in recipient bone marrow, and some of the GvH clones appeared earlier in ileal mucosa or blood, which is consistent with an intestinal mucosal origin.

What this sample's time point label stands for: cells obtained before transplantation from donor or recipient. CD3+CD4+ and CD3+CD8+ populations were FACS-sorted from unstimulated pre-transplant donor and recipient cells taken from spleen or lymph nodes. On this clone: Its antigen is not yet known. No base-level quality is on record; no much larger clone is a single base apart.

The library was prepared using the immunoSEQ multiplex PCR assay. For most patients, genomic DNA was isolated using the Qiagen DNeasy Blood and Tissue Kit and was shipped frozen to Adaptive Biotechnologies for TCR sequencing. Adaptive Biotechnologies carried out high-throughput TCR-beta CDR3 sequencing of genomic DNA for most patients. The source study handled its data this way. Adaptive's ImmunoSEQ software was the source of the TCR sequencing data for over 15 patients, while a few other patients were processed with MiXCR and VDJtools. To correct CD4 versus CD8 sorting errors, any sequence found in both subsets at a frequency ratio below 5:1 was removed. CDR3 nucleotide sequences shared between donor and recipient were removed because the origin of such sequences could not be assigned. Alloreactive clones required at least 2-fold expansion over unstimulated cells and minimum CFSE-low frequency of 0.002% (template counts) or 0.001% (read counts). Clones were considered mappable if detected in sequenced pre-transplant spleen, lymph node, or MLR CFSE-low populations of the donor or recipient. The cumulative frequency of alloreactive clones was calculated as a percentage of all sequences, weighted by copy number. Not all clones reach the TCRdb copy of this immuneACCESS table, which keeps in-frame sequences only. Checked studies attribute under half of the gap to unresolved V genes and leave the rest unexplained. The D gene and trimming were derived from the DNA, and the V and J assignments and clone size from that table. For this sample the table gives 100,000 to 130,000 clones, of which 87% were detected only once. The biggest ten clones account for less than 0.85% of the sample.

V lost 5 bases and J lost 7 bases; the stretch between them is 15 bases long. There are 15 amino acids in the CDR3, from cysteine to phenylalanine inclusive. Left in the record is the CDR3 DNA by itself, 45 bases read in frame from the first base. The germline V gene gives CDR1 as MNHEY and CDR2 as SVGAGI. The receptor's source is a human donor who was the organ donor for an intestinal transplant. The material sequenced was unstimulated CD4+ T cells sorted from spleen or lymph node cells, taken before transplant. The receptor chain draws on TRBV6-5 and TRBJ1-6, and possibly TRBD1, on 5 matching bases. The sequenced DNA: TGTGCCAGCAGTACCCTATTAGGGGCCAATTCACCCCTCCACTTT. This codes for CASSTLLGANSPLHF.